The clone carrying this T cell receptor (beta chain) has just one count. Its target is unknown. This specimen belongs to a study of shared clonotypes between healthy human individuals. Study findings and constraints: Rarefaction curves obtained for sorted subsets showed sequencing incomplete despite large depth.

In the sorted-subset replicate PCRs, approximately 200 ng DNA, 25,000 to 30,000 T cell genomes, was used. Profiling relied on immunoSEQ multiplex PCR, and the TCRdb table lists in-frame clones only, not all of them. The sample includes around 2.1 million clones, 93% of them seen just once. Naive CD8 isolation took CD45RO-negative cells positively selected for CCR7 and excluded terminally differentiated effector memory CD45RA+ cells. V dropped 5 bases and J dropped 10 bases, with 32 bases sitting between them. Germline CDR1 LNHNV, CDR2 YYDKDF (reference sequence). The CDR3 has 18 residues. Specimen: naive CD8+ T cells from PBMCs. The source of this sequence is a man aged 18 to 29 in good health. Some clones in this sample may be carry-over from other donors' samples. V gene TRBV15 combines with J gene TRBJ1-1, with TRBD1 as a possible D gene (5 bases). The DNA of the CDR3 is TGTGCCACCAGCCCCGAGGACCCGTACACGGGTTTTGGGACCGGAGCTTTCTTT. This translates into CATSPEDPYTGFGTGAFF.